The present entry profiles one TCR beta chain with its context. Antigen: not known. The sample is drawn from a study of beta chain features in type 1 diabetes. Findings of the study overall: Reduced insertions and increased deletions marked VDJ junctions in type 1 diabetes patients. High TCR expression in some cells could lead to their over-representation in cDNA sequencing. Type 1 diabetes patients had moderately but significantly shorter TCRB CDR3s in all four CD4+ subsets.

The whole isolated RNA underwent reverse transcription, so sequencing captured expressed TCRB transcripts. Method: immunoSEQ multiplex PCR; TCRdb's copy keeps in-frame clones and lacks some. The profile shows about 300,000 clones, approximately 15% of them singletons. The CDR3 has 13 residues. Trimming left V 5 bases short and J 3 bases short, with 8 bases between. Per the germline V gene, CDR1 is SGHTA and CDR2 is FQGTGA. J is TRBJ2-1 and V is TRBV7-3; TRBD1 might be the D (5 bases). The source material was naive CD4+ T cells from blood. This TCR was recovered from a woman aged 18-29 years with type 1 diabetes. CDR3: CASSIQDYNEQFF. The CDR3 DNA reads TGTGCCAGCAGCATACAGGACTACAATGAGCAGTTCTTC.